This T cell receptor (beta chain) was sequenced for a study of T cells in Graves' hyperthyroidism and ophthalmopathy. Regions amplified from RNA transcripts were the TCR beta CDR3 regions. First-round RT-PCR with HTBI primers amplified the TCR CDR3 region. One entry per CDR3 protein, called by TCRdb with MiXCR from the multiplex PCR reads. The sample lists around 600,000 distinct CDR3 sequences; roughly a sixth were seen once. The V end was cut by 1 base, the J end by 1 base, with 10 bases between. The CDR3 spans 15 residues. CDR1 and CDR2 (germline): MGHRA, YSYEKL. This clonotype came up once. Patients showing uncontrolled infection, other autoimmune disease, pregnancy or lactation were ineligible. The diagnostic basis comprised clinical symptoms, serum thyroxine and TRAb, thyroid ultrasound and orbital computed tomography.

This TCR was sampled from a woman between 40 and 55 years old with Graves' ophthalmopathy. Sequencing was carried out using blood. V and J are TRBV4-1 and TRBJ2-5; D is uncertain. The CDR3 sequence: CASSQVIPFQETQYF. The CDR3 DNA reads as TGCGCCAGCAGCCAAGTGATACCTTTCCAAGAGACCCAGTACTTC.